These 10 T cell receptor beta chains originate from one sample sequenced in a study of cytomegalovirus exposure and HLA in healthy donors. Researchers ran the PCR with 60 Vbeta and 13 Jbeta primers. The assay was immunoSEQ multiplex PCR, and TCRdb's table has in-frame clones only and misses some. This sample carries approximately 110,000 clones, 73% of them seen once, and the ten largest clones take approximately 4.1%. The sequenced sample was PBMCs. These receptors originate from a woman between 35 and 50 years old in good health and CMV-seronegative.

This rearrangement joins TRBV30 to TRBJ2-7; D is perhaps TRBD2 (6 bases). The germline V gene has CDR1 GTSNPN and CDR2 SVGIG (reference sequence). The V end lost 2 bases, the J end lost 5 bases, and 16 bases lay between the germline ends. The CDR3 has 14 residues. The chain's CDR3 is CAWSTGGLANEQYF. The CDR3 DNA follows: TGTGCCTGGAGTACCGGGGGACTCGCGAACGAGCAGTACTTC. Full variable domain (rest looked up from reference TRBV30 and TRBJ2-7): SQTIHQWPATLVQPVGSPLSLECTVEGTSNPNLYWYRQAAGRGLQLLFYSVGIGQISSEVPQNLSASRPQDRQFILSSKKLLLSDSGFYLCAWSTGGLANEQYFGPGTRLTVT.

CDR3 residues: CASSQCGTSGGETQYF. The CDR3 DNA follows: TGCGCCAGCAGTCAATGCGGGACCTCGGGGGGAGAGACCCAGTACTTC. The chain employs TRBV23-1 and TRBJ2-5; 7 bases are shared with TRBD2. TRBV23-1 is sorted into the ORF group, with uncertain function. Losses at the gene ends were 1 base for V and 4 bases for J; bases not matched to a gene: 9. This CDR3 comprises 16 residues.

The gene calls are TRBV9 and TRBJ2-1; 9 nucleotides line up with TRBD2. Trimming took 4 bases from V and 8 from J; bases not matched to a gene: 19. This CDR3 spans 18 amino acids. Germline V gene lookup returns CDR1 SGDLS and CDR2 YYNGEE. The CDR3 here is CASSFERGLAGKGDEQFF. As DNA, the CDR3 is TGTGCCAGCAGCTTCGAGAGGGGCCTAGCGGGAAAAGGCGATGAGCAGTTCTTC.

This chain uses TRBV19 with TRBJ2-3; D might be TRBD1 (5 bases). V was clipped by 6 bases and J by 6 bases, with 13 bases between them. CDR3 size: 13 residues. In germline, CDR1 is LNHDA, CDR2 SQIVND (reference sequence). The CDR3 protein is CASREQALDTQYF. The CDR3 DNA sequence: TGTGCCAGTAGGGAACAGGCCCTTGATACGCAGTATTTT.

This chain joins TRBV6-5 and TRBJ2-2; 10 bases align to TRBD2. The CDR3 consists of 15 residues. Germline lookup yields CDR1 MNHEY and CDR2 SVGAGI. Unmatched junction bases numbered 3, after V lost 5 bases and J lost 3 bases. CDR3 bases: TGTGCCAGCAGTCAAACTAGCGGGGACACCGGGGAGCTGTTTTTT. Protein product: CASSQTSGDTGELFF.

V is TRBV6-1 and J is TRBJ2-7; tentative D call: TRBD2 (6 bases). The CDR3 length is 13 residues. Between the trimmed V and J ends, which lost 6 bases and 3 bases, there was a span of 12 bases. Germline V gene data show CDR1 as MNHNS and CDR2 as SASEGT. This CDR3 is CASSLTRNYEQYF. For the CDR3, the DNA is TGTGCCAGCAGCTTGACTAGAAACTACGAGCAGTACTTC.

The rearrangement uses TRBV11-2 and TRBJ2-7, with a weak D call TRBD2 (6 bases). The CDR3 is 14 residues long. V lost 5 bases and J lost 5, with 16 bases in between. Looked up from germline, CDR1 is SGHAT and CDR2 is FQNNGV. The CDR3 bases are TGTGCCAGCAGCGCCAAGGCGGGGCCCCACGAGCAGTACTTC. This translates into CASSAKAGPHEQYF.

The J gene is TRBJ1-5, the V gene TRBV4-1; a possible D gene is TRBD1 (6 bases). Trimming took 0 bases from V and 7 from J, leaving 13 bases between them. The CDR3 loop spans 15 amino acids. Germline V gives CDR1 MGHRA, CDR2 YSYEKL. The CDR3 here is CASSQERGGRQPQHF. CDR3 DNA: TGCGCCAGCAGCCAAGAACGGGGGGGGCGGCAGCCCCAGCATTTT.

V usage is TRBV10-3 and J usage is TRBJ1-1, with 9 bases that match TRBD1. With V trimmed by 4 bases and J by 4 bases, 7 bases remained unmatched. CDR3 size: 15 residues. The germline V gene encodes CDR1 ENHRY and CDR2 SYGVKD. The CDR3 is CAISGLGTGSTEAFF. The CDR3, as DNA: TGTGCCATCAGTGGTCTGGGGACAGGGAGCACTGAAGCTTTCTTT.

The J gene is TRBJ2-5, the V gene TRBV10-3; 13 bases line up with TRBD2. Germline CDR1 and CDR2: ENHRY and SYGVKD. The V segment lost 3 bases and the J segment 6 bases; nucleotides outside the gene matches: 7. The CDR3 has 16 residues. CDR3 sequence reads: CAISDGLAGEGKTQYF. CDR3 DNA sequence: TGTGCCATCAGTGATGGACTAGCGGGGGAAGGAAAGACCCAGTACTTC.